Following are 6 T cell receptor beta chains from one sample sequenced in a study of beta chain features in type 1 diabetes. Study findings and constraints: People with Type 1 diabetes carried modestly yet significantly shorter TCRB CDR3s in all four CD4+ subsets.

Their cognate antigens are unknown. As every portion of the isolated RNA was reverse transcribed, the sequencing read expressed TCRB transcripts. Here immunoSEQ multiplex PCR was the method, and the copy in TCRdb shows in-frame clones only, minus some. The repertoire consists of under 200,000 clones, with 7.5% to 9.5% occurring once and the leading ten covering 0.54%. The sequenced material came from central memory CD4+ T cells from blood. The source of these receptors is a woman between 18 and 29 years old with type 1 diabetes.

This clone occurred a few times. The V and J genes are TRBV7-7 and TRBJ2-2; D remains unclear. The CDR3 has 14 residues. The germline V and J ends were trimmed by 1 base and 1 base, with 4 bases remaining between them. Germline CDR1 reads SSHAT; CDR2 reads FNYEAQ (reference sequence). CDR3 nucleotides: TGTGCCAGCAGCTTAGGAGAGAACACCGGGGAGCTGTTTTTT. Its protein product is CASSLGENTGELFF. Supplemented by reference TRBV7-7 and TRBJ2-2, the full variable domain reads GAGVSQSPRYKVTKRGQDVTLRCDPISSHATLYWYQQALGQGPEFLTYFNYEAQPDKSGLPSDRFSAERPEGSISTLTIQRTEQRDSAMYRCASSLGENTGELFFGEGSRLTVL.

V gene TRBV11-2 combines with J gene TRBJ2-5, with 7 bases that match TRBD2. V dropped 2 bases and J dropped 4; count of bases not matched to a gene: 4. This CDR3 is built from 14 residues. Germline V gene data show CDR1 as SGHAT and CDR2 as FQNNGV. CDR3 protein: CASSLSASGETQYF. The CDR3 DNA follows: TGTGCCAGCAGCTTAAGCGCTAGCGGAGAGACCCAGTACTTC.

J is TRBJ2-5 and V is TRBV6-6; D perhaps matches TRBD2 (5 bases). There are 14 residues in the CDR3. Germline V gene sequence: CDR1 MNHNY, CDR2 SVGAGI (reference sequence). With 2 bases removed from V and 2 bases from J, the gap between germline ends came to 9 bases. The CDR3 here is CASSYPSGQETQYF. The CDR3 DNA sequence: TGTGCCAGCAGTTACCCAAGCGGACAAGAGACCCAGTACTTC.

V is TRBV6-5 and J is TRBJ2-7; 10 bases fit TRBD1. The germline V gene encodes CDR1 MNHEY and CDR2 SVGAGI. J was trimmed by 6 bases and V by 7 bases; bases with no gene match: 9. This CDR3 has 14 residues. This CDR3 is CASTPGTGVSEQYF. The CDR3 nucleotides read TGTGCCAGCACCCCCGGGACAGGGGTCTCCGAGCAGTACTTC.

A single count supports this clone. V usage is TRBV19 and J usage is TRBJ1-2; 10 bases are a match to TRBD1. There are 14 residues in the CDR3. J was trimmed by 7 bases and V by 5 bases; bases with no gene match: 7. Germline V gene sequence: CDR1 LNHDA, CDR2 SQIVND (reference sequence). The CDR3 region is CASSQGQGVVGYTF. CDR3 coding DNA: TGTGCCAGTAGTCAAGGACAGGGGGTTGTTGGCTACACCTTC.

This clone was seen only a few times. The rearrangement links TRBV4-3 to TRBJ2-1; no clear D gene. This CDR3 spans 14 amino acids. Germline CDR1 is LGHNA and CDR2 is YSLEER. V was pared by 0 bases and J by 6 bases, with 9 bases between. The CDR3 bases are TGCGCCAGCAGCCAAGAGGGCTGGGCCAATGAGCAGTTCTTC. This gives the protein CASSQEGWANEQFF.